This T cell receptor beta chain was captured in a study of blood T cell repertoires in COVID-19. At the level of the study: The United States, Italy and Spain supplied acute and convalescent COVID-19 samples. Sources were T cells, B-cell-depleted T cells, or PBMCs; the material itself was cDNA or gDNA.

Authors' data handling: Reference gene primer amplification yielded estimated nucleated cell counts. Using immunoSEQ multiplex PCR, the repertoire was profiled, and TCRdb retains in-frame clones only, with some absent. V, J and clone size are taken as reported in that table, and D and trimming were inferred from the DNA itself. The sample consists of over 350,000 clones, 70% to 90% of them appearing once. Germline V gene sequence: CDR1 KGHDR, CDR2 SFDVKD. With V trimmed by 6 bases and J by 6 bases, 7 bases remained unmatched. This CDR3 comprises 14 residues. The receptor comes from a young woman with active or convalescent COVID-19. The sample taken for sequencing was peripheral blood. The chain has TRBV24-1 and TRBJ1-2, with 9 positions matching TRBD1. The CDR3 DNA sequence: TGTGCCACCAGTCCGGGGGACAGGGTGGATGGCTACACCTTC. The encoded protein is CATSPGDRVDGYTF.